This T cell receptor (beta chain) is drawn from a study of radiotherapy plus CTLA-4 blockade in lung cancer. Study findings and constraints: After radiotherapy and ipilimumab, tumor-derived clones expanded in peripheral blood.

This table comes from immunoSEQ multiplex PCR, and its TCRdb copy is limited to in-frame clones, with some not included. Of tens of thousands of clones listed, roughly three quarters are singletons. Lung cancer patients with chemo-refractory metastatic non-small-cell disease were given focal radiation plus CTLA-4 blockade with ipilimumab. The CDR3 runs to 16 residues. CDR1 is SGHRS, CDR2 YFSETQ, per germline. V dropped 5 bases and J dropped 8 bases, with 23 bases sitting between them. Comment on this clone: Its antigen is undetermined.

The chain employs TRBV5-1 and TRBJ2-1, with a weak D call TRBD1 (7 bases). The starting material was peripheral blood, obtained from a patient treated with radiotherapy plus ipilimumab. The clonotype was recovered from a human donor with non-small cell lung cancer who had stable disease on radiotherapy plus ipilimumab. The CDR3 DNA reads TGCGCCAGCAGTGAGAGGGCAGGGGGAGGCGGCCATGAGCAGTTCTTC. Its protein is CASSERAGGGGHEQFF.